The clone carrying this T cell receptor beta chain has only one observation. Its antigen is currently unknown. This CDR3 region has 16 residues. Germline CDR1 reads SNHLY; CDR2 reads FYNNEI. The ends lost 2 bases at V and 9 bases at J; junction bases unmatched: 11. Culturing for roughly 10 days preceded CD4+ T cell isolation. Either the mRNA-1273 or the BNT162b2 vaccine was given to participants as two doses. Sequenced by immunoSEQ multiplex PCR; TCRdb stores in-frame clones only, minus some. There are some 70,000 clones in the sample; 70% to 80% occur only once, and more than 2% lies in the top ten. The data were obtained in a study of vaccination effects on CD4 cells after COVID-19.

The source was CD4+ T cells from PBMCs cultured without peptide, collected after COVID-19 vaccination. The rearrangement uses TRBV2 and TRBJ1-5; 9 nucleotides align to TRBD1. The TCR originated in a human donor who received a COVID-19 vaccine. As DNA, the CDR3 is TGTGCCAGCAGTGAAATCGTGGGACAGGGCAGAACGCCCCAGCATTTT. Translating it yields CASSEIVGQGRTPQHF.